The rows below give T cell receptor beta chains drawn from one sample of a study of identical twins. Each CDR3 protein gets one entry after TCRdb re-called the 5' RACE reads with MiXCR. The data hold around 680,000 distinct CDR3 sequences, with 8% to 9% observed a single time. Another study also made use of these data, one on yellow fever vaccine responses in identical twins.

The source material was PBMCs. The receptor set was obtained from a woman aged 18 to 35 in good health. CDR3s include the opening cysteine and the closing phenylalanine or tryptophan. The D gene is left open where the match is weak. Clone size is shown for a subset of rows, as once, few, many or a class of expanded clone.

cdr3_nt cdr3_aa v_call clone_size j_call d_call
TGCAGTGTCAAAACAGGGGACTACGAGCAGTACTTC CSVKTGDYEQYF TRBV20-1 few TRBJ2-7 TRBD1
TGCGCCAGCAGCCTACAGGGGGGATTTAGCACAGATACGCAGTATTTT CASSLQGGFSTDTQYF TRBV5-1 many TRBJ2-3 TRBD1
TGCAGCGTTGTTGGCCCAACCGGGAGCTTATACGAGCAGTACTTC CSVVGPTGSLYEQYF TRBV29-1 few TRBJ2-7 .
TGCGCCAGCGCCGGGGGGGGGAGACGCACAGATACGCAGTATTTT CASAGGGRRTDTQYF TRBV5-1 few TRBJ2-3 TRBD2
TGCAGCGCCTTTTTGGGGGAGGAGGGAGATACGCAGTATTTT CSAFLGEEGDTQYF TRBV29-1 many TRBJ2-3 .
TGTGCCAGCAGTGACCGGGACCACCCAAATGAGCAGTTCTTC CASSDRDHPNEQFF TRBV6-4 . TRBJ2-1 .
TGTGCCAGCAGCCCCGGGACGACCCAGTCCACCCTCCACTTT CASSPGTTQSTLHF TRBV7-3 . TRBJ1-6 .
TGCAGTGCTAGATCAAAGCGGGGGGCCTACAATGAGCAGTTCTTC CSARSKRGAYNEQFF TRBV20-1 many TRBJ2-1 TRBD2
TGTGCCAGCAGTTTCCAGGGGAACACAGATACGCAGTATTTT CASSFQGNTDTQYF TRBV27 . TRBJ2-3 .
TGTGCCAGCAGTTACTCGATAGCCACTACAGATACGCAGTATTTT CASSYSIATTDTQYF TRBV6-5 . TRBJ2-3 .
TGTGCCAGCAGCTTAGTTCTGGGCAGGGATGATGGCTACACCTTC CASSLVLGRDDGYTF TRBV7-9 few TRBJ1-2 .
TGTGCCAGCAGCTTAAGTCAGGGATCCTACAATGAGCAGTTCTTC CASSLSQGSYNEQFF TRBV7-3 many TRBJ2-1 .
TGCGCCAGCAGCCAAGACAGGGGACCCCACAATGAGCAGTTCTTC CASSQDRGPHNEQFF TRBV5-1 many TRBJ2-1 TRBD1
TGTGCCAGCAGTTGGACCCGGGACCCGGAAATCCAAAACACAGATACGCAGTATTTT CASSWTRDPEIQNTDTQYF TRBV2 few TRBJ2-3 .
TGTGCCAGCAGGGTAGCGGGGGGGCCGAACTACGAGCAGTACTTC CASRVAGGPNYEQYF TRBV11-2 . TRBJ2-7 TRBD2
TGCAGCGGGGGCCAGGCCACCGGGGAGCTGTTTTTT CSGGQATGELFF TRBV29-1 . TRBJ2-2 .
TGCAGCGTTGATCAGGGGGCGGTAACTGAAGCTTTCTTT CSVDQGAVTEAFF TRBV29-1 many TRBJ1-1 TRBD1
TGTGCCAGCAGCCCCCGGGACAGAGAGAACACTGAAGCTTTCTTT CASSPRDRENTEAFF TRBV7-2 few TRBJ1-1 TRBD1
TGCAGTGCTATAGAGTATCAGAAGCAAGAGACCCAGTACTTC CSAIEYQKQETQYF TRBV20-1 . TRBJ2-5 .
TGTGCCAGCAGCTCGAGCGGTATTAGCTCCTACAATGAGCAGTTCTTC CASSSSGISSYNEQFF TRBV5-5 many TRBJ2-1 .
TGTGCCAGCTTTGCCAGTAGCACAGATACGCAGTATTTT CASFASSTDTQYF TRBV2 many TRBJ2-3 .
TGTGCCAGCAGCCCGAGGACTAGCTGGGAAGATACGCAGTATTTT CASSPRTSWEDTQYF TRBV11-2 few TRBJ2-3 TRBD2
TGCAGCGCGCGTACTGGTGACGGGGACAGACGCACAGATACGCAGTATTTT CSARTGDGDRRTDTQYF TRBV20-1 . TRBJ2-3 TRBD1
TGTGCCACCAGTGATTTTAGCGGGAGGGCCGGGGATGAGCAGTTCTTC CATSDFSGRAGDEQFF TRBV24-1 . TRBJ2-1 TRBD2
TGCGCCAGCAGCCCACCGGACAGGGGGCAGGTGCAGTACTTC CASSPPDRGQVQYF TRBV4-1 few TRBJ2-7 TRBD1
TGTGCCAGCAGCTTACGCGACTCACTAATCCAGTTCTTC CASSLRDSLIQFF TRBV7-2 . TRBJ2-1 .
TGTGCCAGCAGGACTGACAGGGGAGACTATGGCTACACCTTC CASRTDRGDYGYTF TRBV6-1 many TRBJ1-2 TRBD1
TGTGCCAGCAGCTTAGGGGGGAGCATCGATACGCAGTATTTT CASSLGGSIDTQYF TRBV7-2 . TRBJ2-3 .
TGTGCCAGCAGTGAAGCCGTCCAGGGTTCCACAGATACGCAGTATTTT CASSEAVQGSTDTQYF TRBV2 many TRBJ2-3 .
TGTGCCAGCAGTCGGGACAGGTCTGCAGATACGCAGTATTTT CASSRDRSADTQYF TRBV11-3 many TRBJ2-3 TRBD1
TGTGCCAGCAGTTTCCGTCCCCAGGGAGGTAGCTATGGCTACACCTTC CASSFRPQGGSYGYTF TRBV28 . TRBJ1-2 .
TGCGCCAGCAGCTTGGACGATAGTCCGACGAACACCGGGGAGCTGTTTTTT CASSLDDSPTNTGELFF TRBV5-1 few TRBJ2-2 .
TGTGCCAGCAGCATAACAGGGGGCGGCAAAAACATTCAGTACTTC CASSITGGGKNIQYF TRBV9 . TRBJ2-4 TRBD1
TGTGCCAGCAGTTACTCGACAGGCTCTAGCACAGATACGCAGTATTTT CASSYSTGSSTDTQYF TRBV6-5 many TRBJ2-3 .
TGTGCCATCAGGGAGCGGGGCACAGATACGCAGTATTTT CAIRERGTDTQYF TRBV10-3 few TRBJ2-3 .
TGCAGCGTTGAGGGGGGGAGGGGTCTAGGTGAGCAGTTCTTC CSVEGGRGLGEQFF TRBV29-1 many TRBJ2-1 TRBD2
TGTGCCAGCAGCCCCCTACTAGCCAAAAACATTCAGTACTTC CASSPLLAKNIQYF TRBV28 many TRBJ2-4 .
TGTGCCAGCAGCTTAGGGGGCTCTGGTTCTGGAAACACCATATATTTT CASSLGGSGSGNTIYF TRBV7-8 . TRBJ1-3 .
TGTGCCAGCAGCCAAGACCAGGGGGCGATTCCTGAAGCTTTCTTT CASSQDQGAIPEAFF TRBV4-2 . TRBJ1-1 TRBD1
TGCGCCAGCAGCCAAGGGACTAGCGGGCACTACGAGCAGTACTTC CASSQGTSGHYEQYF TRBV4-3 few TRBJ2-7 TRBD2
TGTGCCAGCAGCTTAGAGCTAGCGGGGAGCGATGAGCAGTTCTTC CASSLELAGSDEQFF TRBV7-2 many TRBJ2-1 TRBD2
TGTGCCAGCAGTCACGGACTAGCAGATACGCAGTATTTT CASSHGLADTQYF TRBV6-5 few TRBJ2-3 TRBD2
TGTGCCAGCTCAATTCCGGGACAGACTACAGAGACCCAGTACTTC CASSIPGQTTETQYF TRBV12-3/TRBV12-4 few TRBJ2-5 TRBD1
TGCGCCAGCAGCCAAGATGAGTTAACCGCGAACACCGGGGAGCTGTTTTTT CASSQDELTANTGELFF TRBV4-3 few TRBJ2-2 .
TGCGCCAGCAGCCAAGACAACTACTTCCCTCCCTACGAGCAGTACTTC CASSQDNYFPPYEQYF TRBV4-3 many TRBJ2-7 .
TGTGCCAGCAGCCGAGTAGCGGGAGGCTCCTACAATGAGCAGTTCTTC CASSRVAGGSYNEQFF TRBV7-9 many TRBJ2-1 TRBD2
TGTGCCAGCAGCCCCCGGGACGTTGAAGCTTTCTTT CASSPRDVEAFF TRBV6-2/TRBV6-3 few TRBJ1-1 .